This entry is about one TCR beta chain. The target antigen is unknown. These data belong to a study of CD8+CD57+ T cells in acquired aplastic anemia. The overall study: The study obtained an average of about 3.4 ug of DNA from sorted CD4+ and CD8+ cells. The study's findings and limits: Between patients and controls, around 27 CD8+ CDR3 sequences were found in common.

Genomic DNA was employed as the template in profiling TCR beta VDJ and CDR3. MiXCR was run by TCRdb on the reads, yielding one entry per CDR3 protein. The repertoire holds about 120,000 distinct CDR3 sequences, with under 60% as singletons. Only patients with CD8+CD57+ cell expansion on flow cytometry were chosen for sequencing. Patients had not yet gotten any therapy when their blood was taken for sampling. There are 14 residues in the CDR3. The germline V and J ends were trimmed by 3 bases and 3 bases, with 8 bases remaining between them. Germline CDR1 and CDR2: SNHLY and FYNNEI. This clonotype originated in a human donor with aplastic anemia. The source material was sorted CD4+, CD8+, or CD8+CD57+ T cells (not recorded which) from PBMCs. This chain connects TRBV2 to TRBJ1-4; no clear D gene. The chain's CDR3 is CASSDRWANEKLFF. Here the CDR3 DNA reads TGTGCCAGCAGTGATAGGTGGGCTAATGAAAAACTGTTTTTT.